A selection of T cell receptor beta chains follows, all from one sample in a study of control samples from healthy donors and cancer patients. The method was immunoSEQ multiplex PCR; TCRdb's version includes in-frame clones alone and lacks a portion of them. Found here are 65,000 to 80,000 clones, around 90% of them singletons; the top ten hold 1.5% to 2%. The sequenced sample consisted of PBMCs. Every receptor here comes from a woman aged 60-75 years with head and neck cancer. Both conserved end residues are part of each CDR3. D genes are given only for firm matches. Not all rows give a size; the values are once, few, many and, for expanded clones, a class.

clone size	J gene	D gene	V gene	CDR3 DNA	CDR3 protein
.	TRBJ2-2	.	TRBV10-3	TGTGCCATCAGTGACAGGGCGGACGCCGGGGAGCTGTTTTTT	CAISDRADAGELFF
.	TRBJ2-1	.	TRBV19	TGTGCCACCAAAGATCGAAATGAGCAGTTCTTC	CATKDRNEQFF
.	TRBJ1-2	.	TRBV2	TGTGCCAGCAGTGAGAGACCCTCAGTTGGTGGCTACACCTTC	CASSERPSVGGYTF
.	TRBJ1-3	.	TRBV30	TGTGCCTGGAGTGGACAGGCCTTAGGAAACACCATATATTTT	CAWSGQALGNTIYF
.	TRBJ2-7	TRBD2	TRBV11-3	TGTGCCAGCAGCCATTATGGACTAGCGGGAGGGGTTTCTCTGATCGAGCAGTACTTC	CASSHYGLAGGVSLIEQYF
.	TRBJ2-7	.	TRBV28	TGTGCCAGCAGTTTATTCAGCTACGAGCAGTACTTC	CASSLFSYEQYF
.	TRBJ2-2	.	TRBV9	TGTGCCAGCAGCGTAAACACCGGGGAGCTGTTTTTT	CASSVNTGELFF
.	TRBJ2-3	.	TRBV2	TGTGCCAGCAGTGAAGGAACCTTACCAAATACGCAGTATTTT	CASSEGTLPNTQYF
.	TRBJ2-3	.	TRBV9	TGTGCCAGCAGCGTAGGAGGGGCAGATACGCAGTATTTT	CASSVGGADTQYF
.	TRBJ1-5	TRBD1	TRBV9	TGTGCCAGCAGCGCAGGGACAGGGGTGCAGCCCCAGCATTTT	CASSAGTGVQPQHF
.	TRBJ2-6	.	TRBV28	TGTGCCAGCAGCATTGGGGGGTGGGGTTCTGGGGCCAACGTCCTGACTTTC	CASSIGGWGSGANVLTF
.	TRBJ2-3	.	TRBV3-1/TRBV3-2	TGTGCCAGCAGCCAAGTTCAGGGGGGGGATACGCAGTATTTT	CASSQVQGGDTQYF
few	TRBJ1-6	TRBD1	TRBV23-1	TGCGCCAGTCAGAGTTCGGTCGGGACAGAGTTCACCCGTACGTCATTCTCACCCCTCCACTTT	CASQSSVGTEFTRTSFSPLHF
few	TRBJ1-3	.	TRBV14	TGTGCCAGCAGCCAAGATTTCAGGGCGAGAAACACCATATATTTT	CASSQDFRARNTIYF
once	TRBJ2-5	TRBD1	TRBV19	TGTGCCAGTAGTATTTCGAGGACAGGGGGAGAGACCCAGTACTTC	CASSISRTGGETQYF
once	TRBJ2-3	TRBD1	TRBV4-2	TGTGCCAGCAGCCAAGACTCCTCACCGAGACAGGGGTTCACAGATACGCAGTATTTT	CASSQDSSPRQGFTDTQYF
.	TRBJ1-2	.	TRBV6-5	TGTGCCAGCAGTTACGGCGGAGATCGGGGTGGCTACACCTTC	CASSYGGDRGGYTF
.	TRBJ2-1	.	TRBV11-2	TGTGCCAGCAGCTTAGAGGTCCAATACAATGAGCAGTTCTTC	CASSLEVQYNEQFF
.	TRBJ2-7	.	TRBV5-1	TGCGCCAGCAGCTTGGATACAGGGTCCTACGAGCAGTACTTC	CASSLDTGSYEQYF
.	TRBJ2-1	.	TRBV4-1	TGCGCCAGCAGCCAAGATGATCTTCCGGGACACTTCTACAATGAGCAGTTCTTC	CASSQDDLPGHFYNEQFF
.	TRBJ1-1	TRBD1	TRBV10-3	TGTGCCATCAGTGGACAGGGAGCTTCTGAAGCTTTCTTT	CAISGQGASEAFF
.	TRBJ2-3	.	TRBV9	TGTGCCAGCAGCCCTCGAGGGCTCAGAGATACGCAGTATTTT	CASSPRGLRDTQYF
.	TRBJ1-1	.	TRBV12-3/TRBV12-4	TGTGCCAGCCAAATCCGGGACACTGAAGCTTTCTTT	CASQIRDTEAFF
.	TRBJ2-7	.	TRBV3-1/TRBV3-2	TGTGCCAGCAGCCAAGATTACTCGGCGGTCCGCTACGAGCAGTACTTC	CASSQDYSAVRYEQYF
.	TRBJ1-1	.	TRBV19	TGTGCCAGTAGTATGGGACGCTGGAACACTGAAGCTTTCTTT	CASSMGRWNTEAFF
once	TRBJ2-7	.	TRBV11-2	TGTGCCAGCAGCTTAGGGGGGCGCGAGCAGTACTTC	CASSLGGREQYF
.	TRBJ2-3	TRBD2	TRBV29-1	TGCAGCGTTGAAGGGACTAGCGGGAGAGGTGATACGCAGTATTTT	CSVEGTSGRGDTQYF
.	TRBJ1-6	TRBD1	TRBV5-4	TGTGCCAGCAGCCCCGGACAGGGAAAGAATTCACCCCTCCACTTT	CASSPGQGKNSPLHF
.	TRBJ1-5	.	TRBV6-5	TGTGCCAGCCGAATCCCCGGAAATAGCAATCAGCCCCAGCATTTT	CASRIPGNSNQPQHF
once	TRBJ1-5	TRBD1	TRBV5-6	TGTGCCAGCAGTCAGACAGGGAGAAATCAGCCCCAGCATTTT	CASSQTGRNQPQHF
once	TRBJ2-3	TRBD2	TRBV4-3	TGCGCCAGCAGCCAAGGACCGGGACTAGCGGGAGGAGGAGATACGCAGTATTTT	CASSQGPGLAGGGDTQYF
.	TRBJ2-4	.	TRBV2	TGTGCCAGCACGTTTCCGGGTGCCAAAAACATTCAGTACTTC	CASTFPGAKNIQYF
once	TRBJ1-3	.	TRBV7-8	TGTGCCAGCAGCTTACTTGTGACGTTTGGAAACACCATATATTTT	CASSLLVTFGNTIYF
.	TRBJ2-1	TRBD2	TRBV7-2	TGTGCCAGCAGCCCCCAATCACTAGCGGGTTCCTACAATGAGCAGTTCTTC	CASSPQSLAGSYNEQFF
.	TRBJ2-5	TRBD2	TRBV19	TGTGCCAGTAGTAGTCTAGCGGGAGGGCTTGGTGGCGCAGAGACCCAGTACTTC	CASSSLAGGLGGAETQYF
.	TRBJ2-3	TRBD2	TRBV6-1	TGTGCCAGCAGTGAGGACCTAGCGGGAGCTGGCACAGATACGCAGTATTTT	CASSEDLAGAGTDTQYF
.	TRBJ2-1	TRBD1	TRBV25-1	TGTGCCAGCAGTGATACGAGATTGGACAGGGGGCGAGGTGAGCAGTTCTTC	CASSDTRLDRGRGEQFF
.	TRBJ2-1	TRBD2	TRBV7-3	TGTGCCAGCAGTTCAAGCACTTCTAGCGGTAGTTCCTACAATGAGCAGTTCTTC	CASSSSTSSGSSYNEQFF
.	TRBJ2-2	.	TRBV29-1	TGCAGCGTTGCCACAGGGCGGAACACCGGGGAGCTGTTTTTT	CSVATGRNTGELFF
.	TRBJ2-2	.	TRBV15	TGTGCCGCCAGCAGAGACAAAAACACCGGGGAGCTGTTTTTT	CAASRDKNTGELFF
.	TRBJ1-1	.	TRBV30	TGTGCCTGGGAGCCGGTTATGAACACTGAAGCTTTCTTT	CAWEPVMNTEAFF
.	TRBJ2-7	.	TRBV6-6	TGTGCCAGCAGGTCGGGTGGGCATTTCCCCTACGAGCAGTACTTC	CASRSGGHFPYEQYF
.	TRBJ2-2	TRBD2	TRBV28	TGTGCCAGCAGTTTCCTAGCGGCGAACACCGGGGAGCTGTTTTTT	CASSFLAANTGELFF
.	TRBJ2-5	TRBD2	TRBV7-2	TGTGCCAGCAGTCAACAAGGGCAGGGAGGGGAGACCCAGTACTTC	CASSQQGQGGETQYF
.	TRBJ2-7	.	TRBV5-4	TGTGCCAGCAGCGGTACCCGTAATGCCTACGAGCAGTACTTC	CASSGTRNAYEQYF
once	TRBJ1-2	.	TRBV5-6	TGTGCCAGCAGCTTGTTTTCGGTCAGGGACTATGGCTACACCTTC	CASSLFSVRDYGYTF
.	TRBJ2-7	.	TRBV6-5	TGTGCCAGCAGTAGGGACAACTCCTACGAGCAGTACTTC	CASSRDNSYEQYF
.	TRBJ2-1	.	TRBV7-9	TGTGCCAGCAGCTTAAACAAAGAGCAGTTCTTC	CASSLNKEQFF
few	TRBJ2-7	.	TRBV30	TGTGCCTGGGGGCGGGACAGACCCTACGAGCAGTACTTC	CAWGRDRPYEQYF
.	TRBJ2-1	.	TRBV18	TGTGCCAGCTCTGTGTCAACAGGAGGCAATGAGCAGTTCTTC	CASSVSTGGNEQFF
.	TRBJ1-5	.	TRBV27	TGTGCCAGCAGCCCCCCACCGGCGGGGGGCGGGTGGGGTAGCAATCAGCCCCAGCATTTT	CASSPPPAGGGWGSNQPQHF
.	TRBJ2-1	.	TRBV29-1	TGCATCTGTTCGAGCTACAATGAGCAGTTCTTC	CICSSYNEQFF
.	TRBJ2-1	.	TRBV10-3	TGTGCCATCAGTGAGAAAGAAAACAATGAGCAGTTCTTC	CAISEKENNEQFF
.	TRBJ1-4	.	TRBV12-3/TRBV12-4	TGTGCCAGCAAAAAGACTGCGAATGAAAAACTGTTTTTT	CASKKTANEKLFF
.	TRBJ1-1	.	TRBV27	TGTGCCAGCAGTTTACAGGGGCTTGGAACTGAAGCTTTCTTT	CASSLQGLGTEAFF
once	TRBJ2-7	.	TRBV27	TGTGCCAGCAGGATCCGGGACTCCCCCTTTTACGAGCAGTACTTC	CASRIRDSPFYEQYF
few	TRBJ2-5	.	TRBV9	TGTGCCAGCAGCGTAGGGCCTTTTAGGGAGACCCAGTACTTC	CASSVGPFRETQYF
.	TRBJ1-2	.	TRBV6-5	TGTGCCAGCAGTTACGCCGGGAAAGATTATGGCTACACCTTC	CASSYAGKDYGYTF
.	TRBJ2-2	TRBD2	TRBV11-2	TGTGCCAGCAGCCTGGGGACTACGATCACCGGGGAGCTGTTTTTT	CASSLGTTITGELFF